These T cell receptor beta chains were read from a single sample in a study of naive and memory T cell subsets. TCRdb processed the 5' RACE reads anew with MiXCR; each CDR3 protein has one entry. Here the sample spans about 62,000 distinct CDR3 sequences, 6.5% to 9% being singletons. The source of these receptors is a female donor in good health. Both conserved end residues are part of each CDR3. The D gene is left open where the match is weak. Not all rows give a size; the values are once, few, many and, for expanded clones, a class.

clone_size: .; v_call: TRBV7-2; j_call: TRBJ2-2; d_call: .; cdr3_nt: TGTGCCAGCAGCTTACCGTGGACCGGGGAGCTGTTTTTT; cdr3_aa: CASSLPWTGELFF
clone_size: .; v_call: TRBV11-1; j_call: TRBJ2-2; d_call: TRBD1; cdr3_nt: TGTGCCAGCAGCTTAACGGGACAGGGAACCGGGGAGCTGTTTTTT; cdr3_aa: CASSLTGQGTGELFF
clone_size: .; v_call: TRBV5-6; j_call: TRBJ2-5; d_call: .; cdr3_nt: TGTGCCAGCAGCCTACGAGTGGAGACCCAGTACTTC; cdr3_aa: CASSLRVETQYF
clone_size: many; v_call: TRBV28; j_call: TRBJ1-3; d_call: .; cdr3_nt: TGTGCCAGCAGTACGAACTCTGGAAACACCATATATTTT; cdr3_aa: CASSTNSGNTIYF
clone_size: few; v_call: TRBV24-1; j_call: TRBJ2-1; d_call: TRBD2; cdr3_nt: TGTGCCACCAGTGACCAACTAGCGGGAGTTAAAAATGAGCAGTTCTTC; cdr3_aa: CATSDQLAGVKNEQFF
clone_size: .; v_call: TRBV5-1; j_call: TRBJ2-7; d_call: .; cdr3_nt: TGCGCCAGCAGCTTCTCAAACCCCCCCGGGGAGCAGTACTTC; cdr3_aa: CASSFSNPPGEQYF
clone_size: few; v_call: TRBV5-6; j_call: TRBJ2-7; d_call: TRBD1; cdr3_nt: TGTGCCAGCAGCCGGGACAGGGTTTACGAGCAGTACTTC; cdr3_aa: CASSRDRVYEQYF
clone_size: many; v_call: TRBV7-9; j_call: TRBJ1-5; d_call: TRBD1; cdr3_nt: TGTGCCAGCAGCTCCACAACAGGGGGTAGCAATCAGCCCCAGCATTTT; cdr3_aa: CASSSTTGGSNQPQHF
clone_size: .; v_call: TRBV28; j_call: TRBJ1-1; d_call: .; cdr3_nt: TGTGCCAGCAGTTTAACCGGGGCTGAAGCTTTCTTT; cdr3_aa: CASSLTGAEAFF
clone_size: .; v_call: TRBV20-1; j_call: TRBJ2-7; d_call: TRBD1; cdr3_nt: TGCAGTGCTAACAAACCGGGACAGGGAACCTACGAGCAGTACTTC; cdr3_aa: CSANKPGQGTYEQYF
clone_size: .; v_call: TRBV14; j_call: TRBJ2-1; d_call: TRBD2; cdr3_nt: TGTGCCAGCAGCCAAGTGTTGGGGAGGGCCGGAGAGCAGTTCTTC; cdr3_aa: CASSQVLGRAGEQFF
clone_size: many; v_call: TRBV20-1; j_call: TRBJ2-1; d_call: TRBD2; cdr3_nt: TGCAGTGCTACCCCTATAGCGGGAGGGCCCCAAACCTACAATGAGCAGTTCTTC; cdr3_aa: CSATPIAGGPQTYNEQFF
clone_size: many; v_call: TRBV7-2; j_call: TRBJ1-2; d_call: .; cdr3_nt: TGTGCCAGCAGCTTAGGGTTCGGGGATAGGTGGTATGGCTACACCTTC; cdr3_aa: CASSLGFGDRWYGYTF
clone_size: .; v_call: TRBV15; j_call: TRBJ2-5; d_call: .; cdr3_nt: TGTGCCACCAGCAGAGATGGTAGGGGGTATGAGACCCAGTACTTC; cdr3_aa: CATSRDGRGYETQYF
clone_size: few; v_call: TRBV20-1; j_call: TRBJ2-5; d_call: TRBD2; cdr3_nt: TGCAGTGCTAAGACTAGCGGAACACAAGAGACCCAGTACTTC; cdr3_aa: CSAKTSGTQETQYF
clone_size: few; v_call: TRBV5-1; j_call: TRBJ2-7; d_call: .; cdr3_nt: TGCGCCAGCAGCTTGGACTATACCTACGAGCAGTACTTC; cdr3_aa: CASSLDYTYEQYF
clone_size: .; v_call: TRBV19; j_call: TRBJ2-1; d_call: TRBD2; cdr3_nt: TGTGCCAGTAGAGGTGGACTAGCGGGGAGGATCAATGAGCAGTTCTTC; cdr3_aa: CASRGGLAGRINEQFF
clone_size: few; v_call: TRBV19; j_call: TRBJ2-7; d_call: .; cdr3_nt: TGTGCCAGTAGTAGGGAGACGGGAGCCTACGAGCAGTACTTC; cdr3_aa: CASSRETGAYEQYF
clone_size: many; v_call: TRBV12-3/TRBV12-4; j_call: TRBJ1-2; d_call: TRBD1; cdr3_nt: TGTGCCAGCAGTTTAGGGGGCACAGGGGGGAACTATGGCTACACCTTC; cdr3_aa: CASSLGGTGGNYGYTF
clone_size: .; v_call: TRBV6-5; j_call: TRBJ1-1; d_call: TRBD1; cdr3_nt: TGTGCCAGCAGCCTTACAGGGGATGAAGCTTTCTTT; cdr3_aa: CASSLTGDEAFF
clone_size: .; v_call: TRBV5-1; j_call: TRBJ1-6; d_call: TRBD1; cdr3_nt: TGCGCCAGCAGCTTGGCCGGACAGGGACGGACCTATAATTCACCCCTCCACTTT; cdr3_aa: CASSLAGQGRTYNSPLHF
clone_size: few; v_call: TRBV28; j_call: TRBJ1-5; d_call: .; cdr3_nt: TGTGCCAGCAGTTTTCAGGGGCCCAATCAGCCCCAGCATTTT; cdr3_aa: CASSFQGPNQPQHF
clone_size: few; v_call: TRBV2; j_call: TRBJ2-1; d_call: TRBD2; cdr3_nt: TGTGCCAGCGGCTGGGGACTAGCGGGAGGTTCCTACAATGAGCAGTTCTTC; cdr3_aa: CASGWGLAGGSYNEQFF
clone_size: many; v_call: TRBV28; j_call: TRBJ1-2; d_call: .; cdr3_nt: TGCATATCTCAAGGGGGGACGATCTACACCTTC; cdr3_aa: CISQGGTIYTF
clone_size: .; v_call: TRBV6-6; j_call: TRBJ2-3; d_call: TRBD2; cdr3_nt: TGTGCCAGCAGTTCTCAGCGGGATTCTAGCACAGATACGCAGTATTTT; cdr3_aa: CASSSQRDSSTDTQYF
clone_size: many; v_call: TRBV11-2; j_call: TRBJ1-6; d_call: .; cdr3_nt: TGTGCCAGCAGCTTGACTACAGGAGCCTATAATTCACCCCTCCACTTT; cdr3_aa: CASSLTTGAYNSPLHF
clone_size: many; v_call: TRBV7-2; j_call: TRBJ2-5; d_call: TRBD1; cdr3_nt: TGTGCCAGCAGCTGGGGGGACAGGAAAGTGGAGACCCAGTACTTC; cdr3_aa: CASSWGDRKVETQYF
clone_size: many; v_call: TRBV6-2/TRBV6-3; j_call: TRBJ1-1; d_call: .; cdr3_nt: TGTGCCAGCAGCTTTACGACAGAGTACACTGAAGCTTTCTTT; cdr3_aa: CASSFTTEYTEAFF
clone_size: .; v_call: TRBV7-2; j_call: TRBJ2-3; d_call: .; cdr3_nt: TGTGCCAGCAAACCCCTTGCGGCAGATACGCAGTATTTT; cdr3_aa: CASKPLAADTQYF
clone_size: .; v_call: TRBV20-1; j_call: TRBJ2-2; d_call: .; cdr3_nt: TGCAGTGCTAGAGCTCCCCAGGCGAACACCGGGGAGCTGTTTTTT; cdr3_aa: CSARAPQANTGELFF
clone_size: few; v_call: TRBV6-8; j_call: TRBJ2-3; d_call: .; cdr3_nt: TGTGCCATCATGGTAATCCGGGACTTCACAGATACGCAGTATTTT; cdr3_aa: CAIMVIRDFTDTQYF
clone_size: few; v_call: TRBV19; j_call: TRBJ1-5; d_call: .; cdr3_nt: TGTGCCAGTAGTATTAACTGGCAATATAGCAATCAGCCCCAGCATTTT; cdr3_aa: CASSINWQYSNQPQHF
clone_size: .; v_call: TRBV5-1; j_call: TRBJ2-7; d_call: .; cdr3_nt: TGCGCCAGCAGTGGCTCAGTCGACGAGCAGTACTTC; cdr3_aa: CASSGSVDEQYF
clone_size: once; v_call: TRBV19; j_call: TRBJ2-1; d_call: TRBD2; cdr3_nt: TGTGCCAGTAGCCGACTAGCGGGATACTCCTACAATGAGCAGTTCTTC; cdr3_aa: CASSRLAGYSYNEQFF
clone_size: many; v_call: TRBV6-2/TRBV6-3; j_call: TRBJ2-3; d_call: TRBD2; cdr3_nt: TGTGCCAGCAGTCACTCCTTCGCGGCGGGAGGACCGTCAGATACGCAGTATTTT; cdr3_aa: CASSHSFAAGGPSDTQYF
clone_size: many; v_call: TRBV30; j_call: TRBJ1-4; d_call: .; cdr3_nt: TGTGCCTGGAGTGAACTGTCCGGCGAAAAACTGTTTTTT; cdr3_aa: CAWSELSGEKLFF
clone_size: few; v_call: TRBV9; j_call: TRBJ2-2; d_call: .; cdr3_nt: TGTGCCAGCAGAACAGGAAACACCGGGGAGCTGTTTTTT; cdr3_aa: CASRTGNTGELFF
clone_size: many; v_call: TRBV5-1; j_call: TRBJ1-6; d_call: .; cdr3_nt: TGCGCCAGCAGCGGCCGGAGCTCCTATAATTCACCCCTCCACTTT; cdr3_aa: CASSGRSSYNSPLHF
clone_size: .; v_call: TRBV20-1; j_call: TRBJ2-3; d_call: .; cdr3_nt: TGCAGTGCTAGTCAGAGCACAGATACGCAGTATTTT; cdr3_aa: CSASQSTDTQYF
clone_size: many; v_call: TRBV20-1; j_call: TRBJ1-5; d_call: TRBD1; cdr3_nt: TGCAGTGCTAGTAGGGGGACAGAGATTTATAGCAATCAGCCCCAGCATTTT; cdr3_aa: CSASRGTEIYSNQPQHF
clone_size: .; v_call: TRBV7-6; j_call: TRBJ1-2; d_call: .; cdr3_nt: TGTGCCAGCAGCTTAGACGGAGTCTATGGCTACACCTTC; cdr3_aa: CASSLDGVYGYTF
clone_size: .; v_call: TRBV30; j_call: TRBJ1-1; d_call: TRBD1; cdr3_nt: TGTGCCTGGAGTAAGACAGGGACCACTGAAGCTTTCTTT; cdr3_aa: CAWSKTGTTEAFF